A selection of T cell receptor beta chains follows, all from one sample in a study of beta chain features in type 1 diabetes. Method: immunoSEQ multiplex PCR; TCRdb's copy keeps in-frame clones and lacks some. The repertoire consists of more than 150,000 clones, with over 8.5% occurring once and the leading ten covering about 2%. Sequencing used central memory CD4+ T cells from blood. The receptors derive from a man in his late teens or twenties in good health. The CDR3 runs from the conserved cysteine through the conserved F or W. The listing skips clone size in some rows; elsewhere it reads once, few, many or a size class.

J gene: TRBJ2-1; clone size: few; V gene: TRBV25-1; CDR3 protein: CASSEKEARYNEQFF
J gene: TRBJ2-7; clone size: many; V gene: TRBV28; CDR3 protein: CASSLLRTGSYEQYF
J gene: TRBJ2-1; clone size: few; V gene: TRBV28; CDR3 protein: CASQRTSGLYNEQFF
J gene: TRBJ2-1; clone size: -; V gene: TRBV5-1; CDR3 protein: CASSFNYNEQFF
J gene: TRBJ2-5; clone size: few; V gene: TRBV5-1; CDR3 protein: CASSLDRQETQYF
J gene: TRBJ1-1; clone size: -; V gene: TRBV18; CDR3 protein: CASSPKGQNTEAFF
J gene: TRBJ2-7; clone size: few; V gene: TRBV21-1; CDR3 protein: CASSSPSDLHSYEQYF
J gene: TRBJ2-7; clone size: few; V gene: TRBV5-4; CDR3 protein: CASSSRDTSYEQYF
J gene: TRBJ2-2; clone size: few; V gene: TRBV5-4; CDR3 protein: CASSLGSRTGELFF
J gene: TRBJ2-1; clone size: few; V gene: TRBV4-1; CDR3 protein: CASSPLGGPSSYNEQFF
J gene: TRBJ2-7; clone size: -; V gene: TRBV5-1; CDR3 protein: CASSDRTRSYEQYF
J gene: TRBJ2-2; clone size: few; V gene: TRBV7-8; CDR3 protein: CASSFRDRANTGELFF
J gene: TRBJ1-1; clone size: -; V gene: TRBV5-4; CDR3 protein: CASDREAFF
J gene: TRBJ2-6; clone size: many; V gene: TRBV10-3; CDR3 protein: CATYFSSGGANVLTF
J gene: -; clone size: -; V gene: TRBV6-6; CDR3 protein: CASSRPREGPHEQYF
J gene: TRBJ1-2; clone size: -; V gene: TRBV18; CDR3 protein: CASSPQSGTSYGYTF
J gene: TRBJ2-3; clone size: -; V gene: TRBV5-4; CDR3 protein: CASRWRSTDTQYF
J gene: TRBJ1-2; clone size: once; V gene: TRBV9; CDR3 protein: CASSVAFLPTGAYGYTF
J gene: TRBJ1-1; clone size: -; V gene: TRBV7-3; CDR3 protein: CASSSDRMNTEAFF
J gene: TRBJ1-4; clone size: -; V gene: TRBV7-9; CDR3 protein: CASSVQGAWEKLFF
J gene: TRBJ2-3; clone size: -; V gene: TRBV2; CDR3 protein: CASSRTSGDTDTQYF
J gene: TRBJ1-4; clone size: few; V gene: TRBV18; CDR3 protein: CASSRQEWDEKLFF
J gene: TRBJ1-5; clone size: few; V gene: TRBV18; CDR3 protein: CASSPDSSQPQHF
J gene: TRBJ2-7; clone size: -; V gene: TRBV7-9; CDR3 protein: CASSLYGRQYEQYF
J gene: TRBJ2-2; clone size: few; V gene: TRBV5-1; CDR3 protein: CASSLGRPAANTGELFF
J gene: TRBJ1-3; clone size: -; V gene: TRBV16; CDR3 protein: CASSPGLGNTIYF
J gene: TRBJ2-3; clone size: few; V gene: TRBV9; CDR3 protein: CASSVPPWRGTDTQYF